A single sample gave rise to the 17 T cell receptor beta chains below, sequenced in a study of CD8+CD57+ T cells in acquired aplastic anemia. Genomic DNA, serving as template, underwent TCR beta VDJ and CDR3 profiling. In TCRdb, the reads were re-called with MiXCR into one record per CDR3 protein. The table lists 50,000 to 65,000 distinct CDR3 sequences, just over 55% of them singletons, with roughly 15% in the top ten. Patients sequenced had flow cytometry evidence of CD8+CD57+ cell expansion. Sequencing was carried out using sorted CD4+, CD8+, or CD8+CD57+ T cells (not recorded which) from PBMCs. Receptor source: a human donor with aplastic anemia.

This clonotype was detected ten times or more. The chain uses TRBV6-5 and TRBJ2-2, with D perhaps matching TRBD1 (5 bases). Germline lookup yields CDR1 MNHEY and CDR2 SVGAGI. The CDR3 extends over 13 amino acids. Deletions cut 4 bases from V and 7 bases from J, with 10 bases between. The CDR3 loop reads CASSLQTDGELFF. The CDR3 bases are TGTGCCAGCAGTTTGCAGACAGACGGGGAGCTGTTTTTT.

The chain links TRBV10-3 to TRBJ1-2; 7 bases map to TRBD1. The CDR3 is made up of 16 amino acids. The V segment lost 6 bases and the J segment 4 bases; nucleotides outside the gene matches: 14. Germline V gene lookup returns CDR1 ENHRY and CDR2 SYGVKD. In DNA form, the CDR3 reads TGTGCCATCAGCGCCTCGGGGGGGACAGCTAGCTATGGCTACACCTTC. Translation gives CAISASGGTASYGYTF.

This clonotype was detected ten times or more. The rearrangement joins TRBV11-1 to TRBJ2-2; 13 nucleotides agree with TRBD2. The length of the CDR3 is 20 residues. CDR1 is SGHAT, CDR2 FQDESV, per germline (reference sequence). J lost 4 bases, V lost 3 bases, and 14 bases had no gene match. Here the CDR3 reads CASSFRRLAGGAESTGELFF. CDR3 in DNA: TGTGCCAGCAGCTTCCGACGACTAGCGGGGGGAGCCGAGTCCACCGGGGAGCTGTTTTTT.

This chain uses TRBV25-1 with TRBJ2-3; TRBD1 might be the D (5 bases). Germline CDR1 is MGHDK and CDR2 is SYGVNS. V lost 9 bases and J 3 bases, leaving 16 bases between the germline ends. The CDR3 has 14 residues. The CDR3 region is CARLTGCRTDTQYF. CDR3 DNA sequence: TGTGCCAGACTAACAGGTTGTCGGACAGATACGCAGTATTTT. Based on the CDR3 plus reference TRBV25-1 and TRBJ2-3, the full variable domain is EADIYQTPRYLVIGTGKKITLECSQTMGHDKMYWYQQDPGMELHLIHYSYGVNSTEKGDLSSESTVSRIRTEHFPLTLESARPSHTSQYLCARLTGCRTDTQYFGPGTRLTVL.

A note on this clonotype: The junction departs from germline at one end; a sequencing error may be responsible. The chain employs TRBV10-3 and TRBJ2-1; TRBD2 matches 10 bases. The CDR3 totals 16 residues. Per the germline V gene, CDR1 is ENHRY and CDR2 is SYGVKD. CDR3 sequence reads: CASSDSSGGDYNEQFF. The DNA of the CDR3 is TGTGCCAGCAGTGACTCGAGCGGGGGGGACTACAATGAGCAGTTCTTC.

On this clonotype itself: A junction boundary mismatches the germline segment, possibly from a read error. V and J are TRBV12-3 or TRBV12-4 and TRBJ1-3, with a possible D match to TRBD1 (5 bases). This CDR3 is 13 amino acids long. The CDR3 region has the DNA TGTGCCAGCAGGAGGGGTTCTGGAAACACCACATATTTT. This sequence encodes CASRRGSGNTTYF.

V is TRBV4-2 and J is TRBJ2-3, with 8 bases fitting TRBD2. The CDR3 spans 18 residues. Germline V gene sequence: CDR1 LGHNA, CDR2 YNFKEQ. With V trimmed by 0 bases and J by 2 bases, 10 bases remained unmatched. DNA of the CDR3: TGTGCCAGCAGCCAAGATTGGGTGGCGGGGGGTATCACAGATACGCAGTATTTT. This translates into CASSQDWVAGGITDTQYF.

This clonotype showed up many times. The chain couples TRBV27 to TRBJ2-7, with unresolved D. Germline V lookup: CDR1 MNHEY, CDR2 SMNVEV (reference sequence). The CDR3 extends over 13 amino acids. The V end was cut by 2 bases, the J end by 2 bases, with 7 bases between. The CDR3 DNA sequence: TGTGCCAGCAGTTTAACGTCGGCCTACGAGCAGTACTTC. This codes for CASSLTSAYEQYF.

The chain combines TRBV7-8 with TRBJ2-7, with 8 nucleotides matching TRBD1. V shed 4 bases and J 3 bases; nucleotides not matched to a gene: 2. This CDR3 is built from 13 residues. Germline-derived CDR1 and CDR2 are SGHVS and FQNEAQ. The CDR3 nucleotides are TGTGCCAGCAGCTCGGGACAGGACTACGAGCAGTACTTC. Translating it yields CASSSGQDYEQYF.

The CDR3: CSVDQAGGSDTQYF. CDR3 nucleotide sequence: TGCAGCGTTGACCAAGCGGGGGGATCGGATACGCAGTATTTT. V usage is TRBV29-1 and J usage is TRBJ2-3; 9 nucleotides line up with TRBD2. Unmatched junction bases numbered 7, after V lost 3 bases and J lost 6 bases. This CDR3 is built from 14 residues. Per germline, CDR1 SQVTM and CDR2 ANQGSEA.

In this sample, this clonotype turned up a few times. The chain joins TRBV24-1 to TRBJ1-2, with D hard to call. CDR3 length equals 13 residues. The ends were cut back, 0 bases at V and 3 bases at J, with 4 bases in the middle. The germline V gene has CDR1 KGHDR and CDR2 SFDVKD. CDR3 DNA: TGTGCCACCAGTGATTTGAACCACTATGGCTACACCTTC. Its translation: CATSDLNHYGYTF.

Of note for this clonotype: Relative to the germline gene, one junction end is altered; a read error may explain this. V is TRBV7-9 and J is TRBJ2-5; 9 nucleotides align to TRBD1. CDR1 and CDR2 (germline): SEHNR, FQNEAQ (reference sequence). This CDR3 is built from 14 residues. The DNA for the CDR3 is TGCGCCAGCAGCCGATACAGGGGGCAGGAGACCCAGTACTTC. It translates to CASSRYRGQETQYF.

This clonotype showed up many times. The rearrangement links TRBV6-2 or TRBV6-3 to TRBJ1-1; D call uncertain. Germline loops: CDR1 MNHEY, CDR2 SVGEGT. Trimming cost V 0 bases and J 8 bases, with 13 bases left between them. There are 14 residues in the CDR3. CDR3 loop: CASSYSKLRREAFF. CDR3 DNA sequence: TGTGCCAGCAGTTACTCGAAGTTGAGGCGGGAAGCTTTCTTT.

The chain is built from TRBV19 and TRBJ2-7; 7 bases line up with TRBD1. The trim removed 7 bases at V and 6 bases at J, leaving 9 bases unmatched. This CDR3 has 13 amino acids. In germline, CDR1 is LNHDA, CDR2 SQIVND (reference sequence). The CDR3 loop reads CASKNRGKGEQYF. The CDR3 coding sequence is TGTGCCAGTAAAAACAGGGGTAAAGGCGAGCAGTACTTC.

CDR3 bases: TGTGCCAGCAGCTTACCCAGGGACACTAGCTCCTACGAGCAGTACTTC. It codes for CASSLPRDTSSYEQYF. The gene calls are TRBV7-8 and TRBJ2-7, with D possibly TRBD1 on 6 matching bases. V dropped 2 bases and J dropped 0 bases, with 14 bases sitting between them. Germline values: CDR1 SGHVS, CDR2 FQNEAQ. The CDR3 sequence is 16 residues long.

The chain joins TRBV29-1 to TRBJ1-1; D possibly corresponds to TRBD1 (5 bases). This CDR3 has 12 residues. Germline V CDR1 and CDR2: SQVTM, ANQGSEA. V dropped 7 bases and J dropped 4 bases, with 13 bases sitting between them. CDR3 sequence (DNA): TGCAGCGGGGGGGGGGAGGGCACTGAAGCTTTCTTT. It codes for CSGGGEGTEAFF.

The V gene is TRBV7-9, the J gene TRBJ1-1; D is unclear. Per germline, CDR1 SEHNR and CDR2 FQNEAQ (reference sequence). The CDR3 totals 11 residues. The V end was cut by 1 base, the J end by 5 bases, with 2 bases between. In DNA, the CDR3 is TGTGCCAGCAGCTTAGGTACTGAAGCTTTCTTT. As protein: CASSLGTEAFF.